The subject of this entry is one T cell receptor (beta chain). Its antigen is as yet unknown. The data stem from a study of response to subunit inactivated influenza vaccine. TCRdb processed the RT-PCR reads anew with MiXCR; each CDR3 protein has one entry. The table has about half a million distinct CDR3 sequences, 25% seen once; the top ten hold approximately 2%. Overall study results and limits: Each seasonal influenza vaccination, the authors suggested, recruits few new T cells.

This receptor was obtained from a man aged 45 to 65 who received an inactivated influenza vaccine. The sample was CD4+ T cells sorted from PBMCs, taken around 5 days after vaccination.

CDR3 residues: CASSQRGGGGSYEQYF. CDR3 in DNA: TGCGCCAGCAGCCAGAGAGGGGGCGGCGGCAGCTACGAGCAGTACTTC. This chain links TRBV4-1 with TRBJ2-7; 7 nucleotides align to TRBD1. The CDR3 spans 16 residues. J lost 3 bases, V lost 3 bases, and 11 bases had no gene match. Germline CDR1 is MGHRA and CDR2 is YSYEKL.